This entry concerns a single TCR beta chain. The sample belongs to a study of control samples from healthy donors and cancer patients. This CDR3 has 13 residues. Germline V CDR1 and CDR2: KGHDR, SFDVKD. V lost 9 bases, J lost 4 bases, and 14 bases lay in between. Method: immunoSEQ multiplex PCR; TCRdb's copy keeps in-frame clones and lacks some. This table holds about 83,000 clones, roughly 89% found once. The receptor was derived from a man in his forties or fifties in good health. Sequencing was done on a sample of blood. The chain uses TRBV24-1 and TRBJ2-5, with D tentatively TRBD1 (6 bases). The CDR3 loop is CATGGAEGETQYF. CDR3 nucleotide sequence: TGTGCCACCGGGGGCGCTGAGGGAGAGACCCAGTACTTC.